This T cell receptor beta chain was profiled in a study of blood T cell repertoires in COVID-19. Turning to the study itself: There were acute and convalescent COVID-19 samples, and they came from the United States, Italy and Spain. T cells, B-cell-depleted T cells, or PBMCs supplied cDNA or gDNA.

This clone was seen just once. In the source study's methods: Estimated nucleated cell counts came from reference gene primer amplification. Measured with immunoSEQ multiplex PCR; TCRdb has only the in-frame clones, and not every one. From that table come the V and J calls and clone size; the DNA was used to work out D and trimming. The sample includes about 40,000 clones, 60% to 85% of them seen just once. The J segment lost 3 bases and the V segment lost 5 bases, leaving 6 bases of the junction unmatched. This CDR3 has 14 amino acids. The germline gives CDR1 SGHAT, CDR2 FQNNGV. Sequenced input: peripheral blood. The TCR sequence derives from a woman of 80 years or more with acute or convalescent COVID-19. This rearrangement joins TRBV11-2 to TRBJ1-1; 7 bases fit TRBD1. CDR3: CASSTRQGDTEAFF. The CDR3 nucleotides read TGTGCCAGCAGCACACGACAGGGAGACACTGAAGCTTTCTTT. Using reference TRBV11-2 and TRBJ1-1 for the parts outside the CDR3, the full variable domain is EAGVAQSPRYKIIEKRQSVAFWCNPISGHATLYWYQQILGQGPKLLIQFQNNGVVDDSQLPKDRFSAERLKGVDSTLKIQPAKLEDSAVYLCASSTRQGDTEAFFGQGTRLTVV.